The 29 T cell receptor beta chains below all came from one sample that was sequenced in a study of vaccination and CD4 T cells after COVID-19. The treatment denotes: approximately nine-day PBMC culture with coronavirus spike peptide pools or control peptides (ViraFEST assay). With the Oncomine TCR Beta short-read assay, DNA from cultured CD4+ T cells was sequenced. MiXCR, run by TCRdb on the PCR reads, gives a single entry per CDR3 protein. The data show about 10,000 distinct CDR3 sequences, about 42% seen once. These receptors lack a known antigen. Sequencing input: CD4+ T cells from blood, cultured in vitro. The receptors shown here come from a human donor who had recovered from COVID-19.

The V and J genes are TRBV28 and TRBJ1-5; 8 bases align to TRBD1. The V gene's germline CDR1 is MDHEN and CDR2 SYDVKM. V gave up 9 bases and J gave up 6 bases; unmatched junction bases: 10. There are 14 residues in the CDR3. The CDR3 nucleotides are TGTGCCAGTATAAACCTCAGGGGGCTTCAGCCCCAGCATTTT. Amino acid sequence: CASINLRGLQPQHF.

The rearrangement joins TRBV14 to TRBJ1-2; no clear D. Germline CDR1 SGHDN, CDR2 FVKESK. With 1 base removed from V and 3 bases from J, the gap between germline ends came to 3 bases. The CDR3 is 12 residues long. As DNA, the CDR3 is TGTGCCAGCAGCCAAGGACACTATGGCTACACCTTC. It codes for CASSQGHYGYTF.

This clonotype occurred a few times. The rearrangement links TRBV5-1 to TRBJ2-1; D uncertain. The CDR3 extends over 15 amino acids. Trimming removed 2 bases at V and 1 base at J, with 10 bases between. Germline CDR1 SGHRS, CDR2 YFSETQ. The CDR3 loop is CASSFAQGSYNEQFF. The CDR3 region has the DNA TGCGCCAGCAGCTTCGCTCAAGGGTCCTACAATGAGCAGTTCTTC.

The rearrangement uses TRBV20-1 and TRBJ1-1; no clear D. This CDR3 has 15 residues. Germline values: CDR1 DFQATT, CDR2 SNEGSKA (reference sequence). V gave up 2 bases and J gave up 2 bases, with 15 bases separating them. CDR3 protein: CSARRWREINTEAFF. In DNA, the CDR3 is TGCAGTGCTAGAAGGTGGCGGGAAATTAACACTGAAGCTTTCTTT.

This clonotype was seen a handful of times. This rearrangement joins TRBV28 to TRBJ1-2; D call uncertain. This CDR3 spans 13 amino acids. Trimming pared 2 bases from V and 4 bases from J, leaving 8 bases between. The germline V gene encodes CDR1 MDHEN and CDR2 SYDVKM. The CDR3 DNA is TGTGCCAGCAGTTTAGGAGGGTTCTATGGCTACACCTTC. Translated, it gives CASSLGGFYGYTF.

In this sample, this clonotype turned up a few times. The gene calls are TRBV20-1 and TRBJ2-1, with 11 nucleotides matching TRBD1. V gave up 1 base and J gave up 7 bases; unmatched junction bases: 9. In germline, CDR1 is DFQATT, CDR2 SNEGSKA (reference sequence). The CDR3 consists of 16 residues. CDR3 nucleotides: TGCAGTGCTAGAGGATCGAGGACAGGGGGCGCGAATGAGCAGTTCTTC. It specifies CSARGSRTGGANEQFF.

The table lists this clonotype with a few counts. The chain carries TRBV6-5 and TRBJ2-7, with TRBD1 identical over 9 bases. V was pared by 0 bases and J by 5 bases, with 5 bases of the junction left unmatched. Germline CDR1 and CDR2: MNHEY and SVGAGI. This CDR3 is 15 amino acids long. CDR3 in DNA: TGTGCCAGCAGTTACTCGGGGACAGGGCTAAACGAGCAGTACTTC. Its protein product is CASSYSGTGLNEQYF.

This rearrangement joins TRBV4-1 to TRBJ1-2, with 10 bases that match TRBD1. The J segment lost 2 bases and the V segment lost 1 base, leaving 4 bases of the junction unmatched. Germline loops: CDR1 MGHRA, CDR2 YSYEKL. The CDR3 covers 16 residues. The CDR3 protein is CASSQGGQGLNYGYTF. As DNA, the CDR3 is TGCGCCAGCAGCCAAGGGGGACAGGGGTTGAACTATGGCTACACCTTC.

The V call is TRBV6-2 or TRBV6-3, the J call TRBJ1-5, with 10 bases fitting TRBD1. V lost 1 base, J lost 3 bases, and 3 bases stayed unmatched. This CDR3 is built from 16 residues. Germline loops: CDR1 MNHEY, CDR2 SVGEGT. CDR3 loop: CASSYLDRGNNQPQHF. The CDR3, as DNA: TGTGCCAGCAGTTACTTGGACAGGGGGAACAATCAGCCCCAGCATTTT.

The chain employs TRBV6-5 and TRBJ1-1; the D is unclear. This CDR3 has 13 amino acids. Looked up from germline, CDR1 is MNHEY and CDR2 is SVGAGI. V shed 1 base and J shed 6 bases, with 9 bases lying between them. The CDR3 DNA reads as TGTGCCAGCAGTTACTTGGAGGGCGCTGAAGCTTTCTTT. This sequence encodes CASSYLEGAEAFF.

The V gene is TRBV11-3, the J gene TRBJ2-3, with D possibly matching TRBD1 (6 bases). The CDR3 sequence is 12 residues long. Germline-derived CDR1 and CDR2 are SGHNT and YENEEA. Deletions cut 5 bases from V and 6 bases from J, with 9 bases between. The CDR3 region is CASSTGYDTQYF. The CDR3, as DNA: TGTGCCAGCAGCACAGGGTATGATACGCAGTATTTT. Filled out from reference TRBV11-3 and TRBJ2-3, the complete variable domain reads EAGVVQSPRYKIIEKKQPVAFWCNPISGHNTLYWYLQNLGQGPELLIRYENEEAVDDSQLPKDRFSAERLKGVDSTLKIQPAELGDSAVYLCASSTGYDTQYFGPGTRLTVL.

The chain has TRBV18 and TRBJ1-5; TRBD1 aligns across 8 bases. The V gene's germline CDR1 is KGHSH and CDR2 LQKENI. The CDR3 totals 18 residues. The ends lost 5 bases at V and 0 bases at J; junction bases unmatched: 12. CDR3 DNA sequence: TGTGCCAGCTCATTAACCGGGACAGGCGATTATAGCAATCAGCCCCAGCATTTT. Protein product: CASSLTGTGDYSNQPQHF. Supplemented by reference TRBV18 and TRBJ1-5, the full variable domain reads NAGVMQNPRHLVRRRGQEARLRCSPMKGHSHVYWYRQLPEEGLKFMVYLQKENIIDESGMPKERFSAEFPKEGPSILRIQQVVRGDSAAYFCASSLTGTGDYSNQPQHFGDGTRLSIL.

The V and J genes are TRBV27 and TRBJ2-7; 9 nucleotides align to TRBD2. The V gene's germline CDR1 is MNHEY and CDR2 SMNVEV (reference sequence). The CDR3 extends over 15 amino acids. V was clipped by 4 bases and J by 2 bases; unmatched bases: 6. The CDR3 coding sequence is TGTGCCAGCAGTTCCCCGACTAGCGGTACCTACGAGCAGTACTTC. This encodes CASSSPTSGTYEQYF.

The gene calls are TRBV6-2 or TRBV6-3 and TRBJ2-1; TRBD1 aligns across 7 bases. The CDR3 covers 16 residues. Trimming took 6 bases from V and 7 from J; bases not matched to a gene: 15. Per germline, CDR1 MNHEY and CDR2 SVGEGT. The CDR3, as DNA: TGTGCCAGCAGCCACCACCAGGGGGATGGTCGGAATGAGCAGTTCTTC. It translates to CASSHHQGDGRNEQFF.

This clonotype was seen a handful of times. The genes are TRBV20-1 and TRBJ2-7; no firm D call. CDR3 length: 11 amino acids. V lost 0 bases, J lost 5 bases, and 5 bases lay in between. The germline V gene encodes CDR1 DFQATT and CDR2 SNEGSKA (reference sequence). The CDR3 spells CSARDNNEQYF. The DNA for the CDR3 is TGCAGTGCTAGAGATAATAACGAGCAGTACTTC.

The rearrangement joins TRBV7-9 to TRBJ1-1; 7 bases align to TRBD1. The V and J ends lost 5 bases and 7 bases, in that order; junction bases with no gene match: 7. This CDR3 is 13 amino acids long. The germline V gene has CDR1 SEHNR and CDR2 FQNEAQ (reference sequence). CDR3 nucleotides: TGTGCCAGCAGCCCAAGGTCAGGGGGTGAAGCTTTCTTT. It encodes CASSPRSGGEAFF.

This clonotype was counted a few times. The chain is built from TRBV6-1 and TRBJ2-1; weak D call: TRBD2 (5 bases). V gave up 7 bases and J gave up 8 bases, with 12 bases separating them. Per the germline V gene, CDR1 is MNHNS and CDR2 is SASEGT. The CDR3 has 12 amino acids. The CDR3 DNA sequence: TGTGCCAGCACCTCGACCGGGGATGAGCAGTTCTTC. Amino acids: CASTSTGDEQFF.

The V and J genes are TRBV4-1 and TRBJ1-5; 11 positions agree with TRBD1. The CDR3 has 18 residues. The germline gives CDR1 MGHRA, CDR2 YSYEKL. Losses at the gene ends were 5 bases for V and 2 bases for J; bases not matched to a gene: 11. CDR3: CASSVFGQGARGNQPQHF. The CDR3 nucleotides read TGCGCCAGCAGCGTTTTCGGACAGGGGGCTAGGGGCAATCAGCCCCAGCATTTT.

V and J are TRBV7-2 and TRBJ2-1; 7 bases fit TRBD1. Germline assignment: CDR1 SGHTA and CDR2 FQGNSA. The CDR3 runs 15 residues. V dropped 2 bases and J dropped 3; count of bases not matched to a gene: 4. CDR3 region: CASSLTRGFYNEQFF. The CDR3 DNA is TGTGCCAGCAGCTTAACCAGGGGGTTCTACAATGAGCAGTTCTTC.

The J gene is TRBJ2-5, the V gene TRBV11-3; TRBD1 matches 9 bases. V lost 4 bases and J lost 5; bases outside the gene matches: 8. This CDR3 has 15 residues. Germline CDR1 reads SGHNT; CDR2 reads YENEEA. This CDR3 reads CASSSRGTGTETQYF. The CDR3 DNA follows: TGTGCCAGCAGCTCAAGGGGGACAGGGACGGAGACCCAGTACTTC.

This clonotype has a handful of counts. J is TRBJ2-1 and V is TRBV7-2, with D hard to call. CDR1 and CDR2 from the germline V gene are SGHTA and FQGNSA. The CDR3 is made up of 14 amino acids. Trimming left V 1 base short and J 9 bases short, with 13 bases between. The CDR3 protein is CASSLVWADGEQFF. The CDR3 nucleotides read TGTGCCAGCAGCTTAGTATGGGCAGATGGTGAGCAGTTCTTC.

V usage is TRBV6-8 and J usage is TRBJ2-3; either TRBD1 or TRBD2 may supply D (6 bases each). Per the germline V gene, CDR1 is MNHGY and CDR2 is SAAAGT. V lost 2 bases to trimming and J lost 4 bases, with 22 bases between them. The CDR3 sequence is 18 residues long. The CDR3 loop reads CASSYPLPSGGAADTQYF. The DNA of the CDR3 is TGTGCCAGCAGTTACCCTCTACCGTCCGGGGGCGCCGCAGATACGCAGTATTTT.

Within the sample, this clonotype is large. The chain combines TRBV18 with TRBJ1-5; D unresolved. Trimming removed 5 bases from V and 5 bases from J, with 13 bases in between. This CDR3 spans 14 amino acids. Per the germline V gene, CDR1 is KGHSH and CDR2 is LQKENI. The CDR3 bases are TGTGCCAGCTCAGGACGCCCCCGGGATCAGCCCCAGCATTTT. Translation: CASSGRPRDQPQHF.

This clonotype was detected only once. CDR3: CASSVEAVNTEAFF. As DNA, the CDR3 is TGTGCCAGCAGCGTAGAGGCGGTGAACACTGAAGCTTTCTTT. The chain is built from TRBV9 and TRBJ1-1; unclear D gene. There are 14 residues in the CDR3. Trimming shortened V by 0 bases and J by 0 bases, and 6 bases separated the two germline ends. The V gene's germline CDR1 is SGDLS and CDR2 YYNGEE.

The chain uses TRBV12-3 or TRBV12-4 and TRBJ2-5; TRBD1 matches 8 bases. CDR3 length: 14 residues. J was trimmed by 5 bases and V by 6 bases; bases with no gene match: 8. The CDR3 reads CASRLSGGGETQYF. CDR3 bases: TGTGCCAGCAGGCTCTCAGGGGGCGGTGAGACCCAGTACTTC.

A few counts support this clonotype. The chain joins TRBV9 to TRBJ2-5; 7 nucleotides match TRBD2. This CDR3 is built from 16 residues. In germline, CDR1 is SGDLS, CDR2 YYNGEE. Trimming took 7 bases from V and 5 from J; bases not matched to a gene: 17. The CDR3 DNA reads TGTGCCAGCGGCCTCGGGGCGGGAGCTGTAGGGGAGACCCAGTACTTC. This sequence encodes CASGLGAGAVGETQYF.

The rearrangement links TRBV6-1 to TRBJ2-7; TRBD1 or TRBD2 may be the D gene (5 bases each). Germline CDR1 reads MNHNS; CDR2 reads SASEGT. V was trimmed by 6 bases and J by 2 bases, leaving 20 bases between them. The CDR3 contains 16 residues. CDR3: CASRGPRWQATYEQYF. The CDR3 bases are TGTGCCAGCAGGGGACCAAGGTGGCAGGCCACCTACGAGCAGTACTTC.

This chain joins TRBV5-1 and TRBJ2-3; D possibly corresponds to TRBD1 (6 bases). The CDR3 consists of 18 residues. Trimming left V 0 bases short and J 6 bases short, with 23 bases between. Germline assignment: CDR1 SGHRS and CDR2 YFSETQ. CDR3 nucleotide sequence: TGCGCCAGCAGCTTGGCCGCCACTTGGGACATTTCAGGGGATACGCAGTATTTT. Encoded protein: CASSLAATWDISGDTQYF. The whole variable domain, remainder taken from reference TRBV5-1 and TRBJ2-3, is KAGVTQTPRYLIKTRGQQVTLSCSPISGHRSVSWYQQTPGQGLQFLFEYFSETQRNKGNFPGRFSGRQFSNSRSEMNVSTLELGDSALYLCASSLAATWDISGDTQYFGPGTRLTVL.

J is TRBJ2-1 and V is TRBV6-5; D uncertain. Trimming left V 0 bases short and J 8 bases short, with 11 bases between. This CDR3 region has 14 residues. Germline CDR1 reads MNHEY; CDR2 reads SVGAGI. The chain's CDR3 is CASSYSPMVHEQFF. The CDR3 bases are TGTGCCAGCAGTTACTCGCCGATGGTCCATGAGCAGTTCTTC.